One sample yielded the 11 T cell receptor beta chains listed below, sequenced in a study of CXCR3-negative and CXCR3-positive naive CD8 T cells (dated by TCRdb to about 2019). Sequencing was performed on a NextSeq 550. The Human TCR Profiling Kit (MiLaboratory) was used to make UMI-labeled 5' RACE TRB cDNA libraries. TCRdb reprocessed the reads and lists each CDR3 protein sequence as a single entry, with no DNA. This sample's listing comprises about 120,000 distinct CDR3 sequences. The ten largest clones represent roughly 0.6% of the sample. The full study reports these points: Compared with CXCR3-negative naive cells, CXCR3-positive naive cells had TRB CDR3s with higher hydrophobicity (lower Kidera factor 4), lower energy, and higher strength and volume indices.

For these TCRs, the target antigens are not known. Material for sequencing was naive CXCR3+ CD8+ T cells from blood. The label giving this sample's cell subset or site can be read as: CD45RO-CCR7+CD27+CD95- naive CD8+ T cells expressing CXCR3 (TNR3+). The receptor source for this set is a human donor in good health. Some clones in this sample may be carry-over from other donors' samples.

The CDR3 reads CASISSREATEAFF. This chain links TRBV7-9 with TRBJ1-1; TCRdb proposes TRBD1, but this gene call is untestable without DNA. The CDR3 is made up of 14 amino acids. Germline V gene sequence: CDR1 SEHNR, CDR2 FQNEAQ (reference sequence).

J is TRBJ1-4 and V is TRBV28. The CDR3 length is 15 residues. The germline V gene encodes CDR1 MDHEN and CDR2 SYDVKM. The CDR3 loop reads CASSSRAPGYEKLFF.

This sequence joins TRBV29-1 and TRBJ2-5; TCRdb's assignment of TRBD2 cannot be checked, as there is no DNA. The CDR3 contains 13 residues. CDR1 and CDR2 (germline): SQVTM, ANQGSEA. The chain's CDR3 is CSTRTDSKETQYF.

This chain uses TRBV5-5 with TRBJ1-5; TCRdb's D call of TRBD1 is untestable without DNA. The CDR3 consists of 15 residues. Germline lookup yields CDR1 SGHKS and CDR2 YYEKEE (reference sequence). The chain's CDR3 is CASSLVLPVNQPQHF.

The chain has TRBV10-2 and TRBJ2-7; TCRdb proposes TRBD1, but this gene call is untestable without DNA. This CDR3 has 16 amino acids. Germline loops: CDR1 WSHSY, CDR2 SAAADI. CDR3 region: CASSEYRDSLSYEQYF.

The chain uses TRBV6-1 and TRBJ2-7; TCRdb outputs TRBD1, but without DNA this stays unchecked. The CDR3 has 16 residues. Germline V gives CDR1 MNHNS, CDR2 SASEGT. This CDR3 is CASSEPLPGQVYEQYF.

The chain has TRBV11-2 and TRBJ2-1; TCRdb selects TRBD2, and the lack of DNA leaves this call unchecked. The germline gives CDR1 SGHAT, CDR2 FQNNGV. This CDR3 has 16 residues. CDR3 in amino acids: CASSQPRLAGGNEQFF.

The chain couples TRBV29-1 to TRBJ1-3; there is no DNA to check the TCRdb D call of TRBD1. Germline V gene sequence: CDR1 SQVTM, CDR2 ANQGSEA. The CDR3 contains 12 residues. The chain's CDR3 is CSARTGGNTIYF.

The chain carries TRBV29-1 and TRBJ2-7; the TCRdb call, TRBD1, lacks DNA for checking. Germline V gives CDR1 SQVTM, CDR2 ANQGSEA. The CDR3 spans 13 residues. The CDR3 loop reads CSVCEDNSYEQYF.

The chain combines TRBV10-3 with TRBJ2-1. Germline V gene data show CDR1 as ENHRY and CDR2 as SYGVKD. The CDR3 extends over 15 amino acids. CDR3 in amino acids: CAISESSNSHNEQFF.

The chain couples TRBV19 to TRBJ1-1; the TRBD1 assignment by TCRdb is unverifiable without DNA. This CDR3 spans 14 amino acids. The germline V gene has CDR1 LNHDA and CDR2 SQIVND (reference sequence). This chain's CDR3 is CASSMGALYTEAFF.